The entry below describes one T cell receptor (beta chain). Its specificity is unknown. The sample originates from a study of blood T cell dynamics during melanoma immunotherapy. Across the study: Metastatic melanoma patients received first-line pembrolizumab or nivolumab plus ipilimumab. Study-level points and caveats: Cell-free DNA CDR3 sequences most resembled the immune-effector CD8+ subset, which was also most clonal.

Sequencing used immunoSEQ multiplex PCR; TCRdb keeps in-frame clones, though not all of them. The sample yields about 12,000 clones, approximately 89% seen once. There are 15 residues in the CDR3. Trimming took off 7 bases at V and 0 bases at J, with 15 bases between the two ends. The germline V gene encodes CDR1 MDHEN and CDR2 SYDVKM. Time point defined: week 3, after first cycle of checkpoint inhibitor. Samples come from before therapy and from week 3 after the first blockade cycle. Prior systemic cancer therapy, immunosuppressant use and other active malignancies excluded patients. The clonotype comes from a human donor with melanoma. V usage is TRBV28 and J usage is TRBJ1-1; D uncertain. The sequencing here drew on effector memory CD8+ T cells from blood, taken from a patient treated with checkpoint blockade. The CDR3 is CASTPEVILNTEAFF. In DNA, the CDR3 is TGTGCCAGCACCCCTGAGGTCATATTGAACACTGAAGCTTTCTTT.